The text below deals with one TCR beta chain. Its cognate antigen is unknown. The V gene end was trimmed by 3 bases and the J gene end by 0 bases; junction bases not matched to a gene: 4. The CDR3 is made up of 17 amino acids. CDR1 is MNHNS, CDR2 SASEGT, per germline. This sample stems from a study of shared clonotypes between healthy human individuals. About the study: Each donor contributed plates that comprised three CD4 naive, three CD4 memory, two CD8 naive and one CD8 memory. Study outcomes and limitations: When compared with the clonotypes that were shared by all four sorted-subset donors, the non-shared clonotypes turned out to have lower generation probabilities.

Sorted-subset replicate PCR reactions were performed with approximately 200 ng DNA, corresponding to about 30,000 T cell genomes. Sequencing used immunoSEQ multiplex PCR; TCRdb keeps in-frame clones, though not all of them. Among around 940,000 clones listed, about three quarters were seen once. The sequence derives from a man in his late teens or twenties in good health. The rearrangement uses TRBV6-1 and TRBJ2-6, with 8 positions matching TRBD1. Sequenced material: memory CD4+ T cells sorted from blood. Subset denoted: CD45RA-negative fraction. The CDR3 sequence is CASSDGQGFSGANVLTF. In nucleotides, the CDR3 is TGTGCCAGCAGTGATGGACAGGGTTTCTCTGGGGCCAACGTCCTGACTTTC.